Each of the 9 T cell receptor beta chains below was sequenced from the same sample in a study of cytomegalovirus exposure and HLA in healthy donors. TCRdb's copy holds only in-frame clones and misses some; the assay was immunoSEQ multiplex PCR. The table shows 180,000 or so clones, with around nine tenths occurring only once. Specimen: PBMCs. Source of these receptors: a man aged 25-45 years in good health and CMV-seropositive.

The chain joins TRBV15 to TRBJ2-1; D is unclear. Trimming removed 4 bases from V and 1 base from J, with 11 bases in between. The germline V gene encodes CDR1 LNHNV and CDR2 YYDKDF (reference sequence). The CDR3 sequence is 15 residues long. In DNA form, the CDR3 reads TGTGCCACCAGCACTCGTCTGCTATCCTACAATGAGCAGTTCTTC. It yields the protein CATSTRLLSYNEQFF.

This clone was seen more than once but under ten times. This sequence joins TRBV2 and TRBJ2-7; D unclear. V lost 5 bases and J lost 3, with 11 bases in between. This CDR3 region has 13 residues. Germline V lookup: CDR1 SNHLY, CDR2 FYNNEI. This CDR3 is CASSQGLRYEQYF. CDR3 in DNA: TGTGCCAGCAGTCAAGGATTACGCTACGAGCAGTACTTC.

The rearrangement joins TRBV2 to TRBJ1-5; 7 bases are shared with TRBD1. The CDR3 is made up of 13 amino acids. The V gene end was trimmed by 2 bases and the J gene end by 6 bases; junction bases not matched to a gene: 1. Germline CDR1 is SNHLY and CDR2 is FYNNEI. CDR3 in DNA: TGTGCCAGCAGTGAACAGGGGGTTCAGCCCCAGCATTTT. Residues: CASSEQGVQPQHF.

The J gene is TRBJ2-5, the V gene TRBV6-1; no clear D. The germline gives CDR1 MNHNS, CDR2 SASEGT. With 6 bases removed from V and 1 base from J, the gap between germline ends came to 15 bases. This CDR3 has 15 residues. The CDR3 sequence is CASRDLGTIQETQYF. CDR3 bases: TGTGCCAGCAGAGATCTTGGTACCATCCAAGAGACCCAGTACTTC.

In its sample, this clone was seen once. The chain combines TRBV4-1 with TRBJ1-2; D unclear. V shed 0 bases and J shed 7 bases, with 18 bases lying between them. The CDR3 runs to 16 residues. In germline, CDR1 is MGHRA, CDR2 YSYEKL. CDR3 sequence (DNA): TGCGCCAGCAGCCAAGAAGCAGGATTTCAGCGCGGTGGCTACACCTTC. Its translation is CASSQEAGFQRGGYTF.

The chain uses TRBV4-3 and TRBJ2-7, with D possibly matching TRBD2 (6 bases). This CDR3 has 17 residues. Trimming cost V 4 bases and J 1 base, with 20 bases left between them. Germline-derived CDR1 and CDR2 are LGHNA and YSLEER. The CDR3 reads CASSPGEAPGVSYEQYF. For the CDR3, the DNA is TGCGCCAGCAGCCCTGGAGAGGCTCCGGGGGTTTCCTACGAGCAGTACTTC.

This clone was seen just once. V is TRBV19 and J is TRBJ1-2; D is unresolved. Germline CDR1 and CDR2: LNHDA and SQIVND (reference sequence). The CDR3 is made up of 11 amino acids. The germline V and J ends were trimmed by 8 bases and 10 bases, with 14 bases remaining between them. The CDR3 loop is CASGTGISYTF. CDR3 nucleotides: TGTGCCAGTGGAACGGGGATCTCCTACACCTTC.

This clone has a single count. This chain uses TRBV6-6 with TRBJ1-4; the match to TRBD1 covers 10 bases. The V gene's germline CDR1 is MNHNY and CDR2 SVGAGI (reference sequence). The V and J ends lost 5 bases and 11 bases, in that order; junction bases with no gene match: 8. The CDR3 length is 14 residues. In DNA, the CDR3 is TGTGCCAGCAGTCCCCCGGGGACAGGGGAGAAACTGTTTTTT. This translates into CASSPPGTGEKLFF.

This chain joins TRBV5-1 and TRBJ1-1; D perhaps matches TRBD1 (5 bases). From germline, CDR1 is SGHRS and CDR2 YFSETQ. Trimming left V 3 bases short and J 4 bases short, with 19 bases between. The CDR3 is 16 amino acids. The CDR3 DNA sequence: TGCGCCAGCAGCTCAACCCTGTCGGGGGTTGCCACTGAAGCTTTCTTT. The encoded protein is CASSSTLSGVATEAFF.